These T cell receptor beta chains were read from a single sample in a study of T cell responses to AZD1222 COVID-19 vaccine. TCRdb's table, derived via immunoSEQ multiplex PCR, lists solely in-frame clones and lacks some. Of over 85,000 clones in the sample, roughly 90% were seen once. The sample in question was peripheral blood, obtained 28 days after the second AZD1222 dose. These receptors were taken from an adult who received the AZD1222 COVID-19 vaccine. Both conserved end residues are part of each CDR3. Fields, in order: clone size, J gene, D gene, V gene, CDR3 protein, CDR3 DNA. D genes are given only for firm matches. For some rows the clone size is stated as once, few or many, or as a class when expanded; others skip it.

abundance: once
j_gene: TRBJ1-1
d_gene: TRBD1
v_gene: TRBV9
CDR3aa: CASSYTGVTEAFF
CDR3nt: TGTGCCAGCAGCTATACAGGGGTCACTGAAGCTTTCTTT

abundance: NA
j_gene: TRBJ1-2
d_gene: TRBD1
v_gene: TRBV30
CDR3aa: CAWNRGQGGYGYTF
CDR3nt: TGTGCCTGGAACAGGGGACAGGGGGGATATGGCTACACCTTC

abundance: NA
j_gene: TRBJ1-6
d_gene: NA
v_gene: TRBV18
CDR3aa: CASSTSSNSPLHF
CDR3nt: TGTGCCAGCTCAACGTCTTCTAATTCACCCCTCCACTTT

abundance: NA
j_gene: TRBJ1-5
d_gene: NA
v_gene: TRBV6-5
CDR3aa: CASNQGRSNQPQHF
CDR3nt: TGTGCCAGCAACCAGGGGCGAAGCAATCAGCCCCAGCATTTT

abundance: NA
j_gene: TRBJ2-7
d_gene: TRBD2
v_gene: TRBV5-6
CDR3aa: CASSLAPGGGRAYEQYF
CDR3nt: TGTGCCAGCAGCTTGGCCCCGGGTGGAGGGAGGGCCTACGAGCAGTACTTC

abundance: NA
j_gene: TRBJ2-1
d_gene: TRBD2
v_gene: TRBV5-4
CDR3aa: CASSLDQGLAGNEQFF
CDR3nt: TGTGCCAGCAGCTTGGATCAAGGACTAGCGGGTAATGAGCAGTTCTTC

abundance: NA
j_gene: TRBJ1-3
d_gene: NA
v_gene: TRBV5-1
CDR3aa: CASSLAPGRYNTIYF
CDR3nt: TGCGCCAGCAGCTTGGCCCCAGGGAGGTATAACACCATATATTTT

abundance: NA
j_gene: TRBJ2-7
d_gene: TRBD2
v_gene: TRBV4-1
CDR3aa: CASSYTSGSYEQYF
CDR3nt: TGCGCCAGCAGCTATACTAGCGGGAGTTACGAGCAGTACTTC

abundance: NA
j_gene: TRBJ1-5
d_gene: TRBD1
v_gene: TRBV11-2
CDR3aa: CASSQGQGVQPQHF
CDR3nt: TGTGCCAGCAGCCAGGGACAGGGGGTTCAGCCCCAGCATTTT

abundance: NA
j_gene: TRBJ2-1
d_gene: NA
v_gene: TRBV18
CDR3aa: CASSPAGHYNEQFF
CDR3nt: TGTGCCAGCTCACCGGCGGGGCACTACAATGAGCAGTTCTTC

abundance: NA
j_gene: TRBJ1-5
d_gene: NA
v_gene: TRBV21-1
CDR3aa: CASSKGGQGASHQPQHF
CDR3nt: TGTGCCAGCAGCAAAGGGGGACAGGGGGCCTCACATCAGCCCCAGCATTTT

abundance: NA
j_gene: TRBJ1-2
d_gene: TRBD1
v_gene: TRBV6-5
CDR3aa: CASRGQGYYGYTF
CDR3nt: TGTGCCAGCCGGGGACAGGGATACTATGGCTACACCTTC

abundance: once
j_gene: TRBJ1-6
d_gene: NA
v_gene: TRBV19
CDR3aa: CASTSSSNSPLHF
CDR3nt: TGTGCCAGTACCTCGAGCAGCAATTCACCCCTCCACTTT

abundance: NA
j_gene: TRBJ1-1
d_gene: NA
v_gene: TRBV18
CDR3aa: CASSTGGMNTEAFF
CDR3nt: TGTGCCAGCTCCACCGGGGGCATGAACACTGAAGCTTTCTTT

abundance: NA
j_gene: TRBJ2-4
d_gene: TRBD1
v_gene: TRBV25-1
CDR3aa: CASSPQGASENIQYF
CDR3nt: TGTGCCAGCAGTCCACAGGGGGCCTCCGAAAACATTCAGTACTTC

abundance: NA
j_gene: TRBJ1-1
d_gene: NA
v_gene: TRBV5-4
CDR3aa: CASSFGGAGTEAFF
CDR3nt: TGTGCCAGCAGCTTCGGGGGGGCGGGCACTGAAGCTTTCTTT

abundance: NA
j_gene: TRBJ1-1
d_gene: NA
v_gene: TRBV28
CDR3aa: CASSGGGWDTEAFF
CDR3nt: TGTGCCAGCAGTGGCGGGGGCTGGGACACTGAAGCTTTCTTT

abundance: NA
j_gene: TRBJ2-6
d_gene: TRBD1
v_gene: TRBV2
CDR3aa: CASTTGGALRNSSGANVLTF
CDR3nt: TGTGCCAGTACGACAGGGGGCGCGCTAAGAAATTCCTCTGGGGCCAACGTCCTGACTTTC

abundance: once
j_gene: TRBJ2-7
d_gene: TRBD2
v_gene: TRBV9
CDR3aa: CASSVGQLAGGIPYEQYF
CDR3nt: TGTGCCAGCAGCGTAGGACAACTAGCGGGAGGGATTCCCTACGAGCAGTACTTC

abundance: NA
j_gene: TRBJ1-1
d_gene: NA
v_gene: TRBV28
CDR3aa: CASSLSPGPEAFF
CDR3nt: TGTGCCAGCAGTTTATCCCCGGGACCTGAAGCTTTCTTT

abundance: few
j_gene: TRBJ1-1
d_gene: NA
v_gene: TRBV19
CDR3aa: CASTQLRQAEAFF
CDR3nt: TGTGCCAGTACCCAACTGCGCCAGGCTGAAGCTTTCTTT

abundance: NA
j_gene: TRBJ2-5
d_gene: TRBD1
v_gene: TRBV9
CDR3aa: CASSARQGKETQYF
CDR3nt: TGTGCCAGCAGCGCCCGACAGGGTAAAGAGACCCAGTACTTC